These 26 T cell receptor beta chains originate from one sample sequenced in a study of CD8 T cells in ankylosing spondylitis. TCRdb passed the 5' RACE reads through MiXCR, listing each CDR3 protein once. This sample has 250,000 to 300,000 distinct CDR3 sequences; about 19% occur once, and the top ten carry less than 9%. Sequenced input: blood, either unsorted or a sorted T cell fraction (not recorded which). These receptors were obtained from a male donor with ankylosing spondylitis or in good health (not recorded which).

The chain combines TRBV20-1 with TRBJ2-3; D could derive from TRBD1 or TRBD2 (6 bases each). The V gene lost 6 bases and the J gene lost 4 bases, with 20 bases spanning the gap. CDR1 and CDR2 from the germline V gene are DFQATT and SNEGSKA (reference sequence). The CDR3 extends over 15 amino acids. In nucleotides, the CDR3 is TGCAGTGCACCGGGGACTCCCGGGGGCCCAGATACGCAGTATTTT. Protein product: CSAPGTPGGPDTQYF.

This clonotype has a handful of counts. The chain employs TRBV27 and TRBJ2-2; 11 bases agree with TRBD1. Germline loops: CDR1 MNHEY, CDR2 SMNVEV (reference sequence). After removal of 4 bases from V and 3 bases from J, the junction contained 4 bases not matched to a gene. The CDR3 is 16 residues long. The CDR3 here is CASSSWTGGHTGELFF. CDR3 coding DNA: TGTGCCAGCAGTTCCTGGACAGGGGGCCACACCGGGGAGCTGTTTTTT.

This clonotype has more than one count but fewer than ten. The V call is TRBV9, the J call TRBJ2-7; no clear D. V lost 6 bases to trimming and J lost 7 bases, with 14 bases between them. The germline gives CDR1 SGDLS, CDR2 YYNGEE. There are 12 residues in the CDR3. CDR3 in amino acids: CASTLGIEEQYV. The CDR3 region has the DNA TGTGCCAGCACCCTAGGGATTGAGGAGCAGTACGTC.

This chain joins TRBV6-4 and TRBJ2-3; 10 bases line up with TRBD1. The CDR3 runs to 14 residues. The ends lost 4 bases at V and 7 bases at J; junction bases unmatched: 5. CDR1 MRHNA and CDR2 SNTAGT come from the germline V gene. As DNA, the CDR3 is TGTGCCAGCAGTGGTCCGGGACAGGGGAATACGCAGTATTTT. Protein sequence: CASSGPGQGNTQYF.

This clonotype was observed once. The gene calls are TRBV11-2 and TRBJ1-5; 10 nucleotides agree with TRBD1. The V segment lost 0 bases and the J segment 3 bases; nucleotides outside the gene matches: 5. This CDR3 comprises 17 residues. Germline values: CDR1 SGHAT, CDR2 FQNNGV. The CDR3 nucleotides are TGTGCCAGCAGCTTAGAAGTGGGACAGGGGCCCAATCAGCCCCAGCATTTT. Residues: CASSLEVGQGPNQPQHF. The complete variable domain, with remaining parts taken from reference TRBV11-2 and TRBJ1-5, reads EAGVAQSPRYKIIEKRQSVAFWCNPISGHATLYWYQQILGQGPKLLIQFQNNGVVDDSQLPKDRFSAERLKGVDSTLKIQPAKLEDSAVYLCASSLEVGQGPNQPQHFGDGTRLSIL.

The chain uses TRBV9 and TRBJ2-5, with 15 bases identical to TRBD2. CDR1 SGDLS and CDR2 YYNGEE come from the germline V gene. V lost 4 bases and J lost 7; bases outside the gene matches: 5. The CDR3 sequence is 15 residues long. The CDR3 loop reads CASSPGLAGGATQYF. CDR3 sequence (DNA): TGTGCCAGCAGCCCGGGACTAGCGGGAGGAGCGACCCAGTACTTC.

This chain connects TRBV5-1 to TRBJ1-1; TRBD1 might be the D (5 bases). Germline lookup yields CDR1 SGHRS and CDR2 YFSETQ. Trimming removed 0 bases from V and 4 bases from J, with 10 bases in between. CDR3 length: 14 residues. CDR3 sequence (DNA): TGCGCCAGCAGCTTGGAGGCAGGGAGCACTGAAGCTTTCTTT. It yields the protein CASSLEAGSTEAFF.

The chain recombines TRBV19 with TRBJ1-1; D is uncertain. Looked up from germline, CDR1 is LNHDA and CDR2 is SQIVND (reference sequence). The CDR3 extends over 13 amino acids. The V end lost 11 bases, the J end lost 2 bases, and 15 bases lay between the germline ends. The CDR3 reads CAGKPGLNTEAFF. The CDR3 DNA follows: TGTGCCGGTAAACCGGGATTAAACACTGAAGCTTTCTTT.

The chain links TRBV5-1 to TRBJ2-1; D uncertain. The CDR3 consists of 16 residues. The germline gives CDR1 SGHRS, CDR2 YFSETQ. V was cut by 0 bases and J by 2 bases, with 12 bases left in between. CDR3 protein: CASSLAASQPYNEQFF. CDR3 coding DNA: TGCGCCAGCAGCTTGGCGGCTAGTCAGCCCTACAATGAGCAGTTCTTC.

This clonotype was counted a single time. The chain couples TRBV6-5 to TRBJ2-5; D is unresolved. The germline V and J ends were trimmed by 2 bases and 0 bases, with 10 bases remaining between them. Germline V gene lookup returns CDR1 MNHEY and CDR2 SVGAGI. CDR3 size: 15 residues. CDR3 nucleotide sequence: TGTGCCAGCAGTTACAGGGCAGTCAACCAAGAGACCCAGTACTTC. It translates to CASSYRAVNQETQYF.

This clonotype was detected a few times. V is TRBV20-1 and J is TRBJ1-6; maybe TRBD1 (5 bases). The germline gives CDR1 DFQATT, CDR2 SNEGSKA (reference sequence). Trimming took 5 bases from V and 7 from J, leaving 18 bases between them. CDR3 length: 15 amino acids. The CDR3 protein is CSASNGGPINSPLHF. CDR3 DNA sequence: TGCAGTGCTTCCAACGGGGGACCGATAAATTCACCCCTCCACTTT.

This clonotype was recorded many times. The chain employs TRBV6-1 and TRBJ2-3; no reliable D call. This CDR3 is built from 14 residues. V shed 6 bases and J shed 4 bases, with 14 bases lying between them. Germline CDR1 is MNHNS and CDR2 is SASEGT. The DNA for the CDR3 is TGTGCCAGCAGGATGAAGGCGGCCCCAGATACGCAGTATTTT. Amino acid sequence: CASRMKAAPDTQYF.

V and J are TRBV12-3 or TRBV12-4 and TRBJ1-2; D remains unclear. This CDR3 has 12 residues. V lost 8 bases, J lost 4 bases, and 11 bases lay in between. The CDR3 loop is CASALTSYGYTF. DNA for the CDR3: TGTGCCAGCGCATTGACAAGCTATGGCTACACCTTC.

The V and J genes are TRBV30 and TRBJ2-3; the match to TRBD1 covers 8 bases. The germline V gene has CDR1 GTSNPN and CDR2 SVGIG (reference sequence). Trimming removed 5 bases from V and 0 bases from J; junction bases left unmatched: 7. This CDR3 has 15 residues. The CDR3 here is CAWGWTGTSTDTQYF. In DNA, the CDR3 is TGTGCCTGGGGGTGGACAGGGACTAGCACAGATACGCAGTATTTT.

The rearrangement uses TRBV12-3 or TRBV12-4 and TRBJ1-4; 10 nucleotides line up with TRBD1. The junction had 6 bases not matched to a gene; V was cut back by 1 base and J by 7 bases. CDR3 length equals 16 residues. The CDR3 region has the DNA TGTGCCAGCAGTTTAGGGGACAGGGGAATTACTGAAAAACTGTTTTTT. Translation gives CASSLGDRGITEKLFF.

Ten or more counts support this clonotype. The V gene is TRBV12-3 or TRBV12-4, the J gene TRBJ2-7; TRBD1 matches at 8 bases. J was trimmed by 2 bases and V by 1 base; bases with no gene match: 1. The length of the CDR3 is 14 residues. The CDR3 loop reads CASSLGTGPYEQYV. Here the CDR3 DNA reads TGTGCCAGCAGTTTAGGGACAGGGCCCTACGAGCAGTACGTC.

The chain couples TRBV11-1 to TRBJ2-1; 13 bases are shared with TRBD2. The germline gives CDR1 SGHAT, CDR2 FQDESV (reference sequence). The CDR3 loop spans 18 amino acids. With V trimmed by 0 bases and J by 6 bases, 8 bases remained unmatched. The CDR3 is CASSLAGLAGHEGNEQFF. CDR3 DNA sequence: TGTGCCAGCAGCTTAGCGGGACTAGCGGGACATGAGGGCAATGAGCAGTTCTTC.

This clonotype came up a few times. V gene TRBV20-1 combines with J gene TRBJ1-1, with unresolved D. There are 13 residues in the CDR3. V lost 3 bases and J 3 bases, leaving 11 bases between the germline ends. Germline-derived CDR1 and CDR2 are DFQATT and SNEGSKA (reference sequence). The CDR3 coding sequence is TGCAGTGCTAGTAGCCGGATTTACACTGAAGCTTTCTTT. Residues: CSASSRIYTEAFF.

For this clonotype: This may be a read error: a much more frequent sequence differs by one nucleotide. The rearrangement uses TRBV3-1 and TRBJ2-1; possibly TRBD1 or TRBD2 for D (6 bases each). This CDR3 contains 18 residues. Per the germline V gene, CDR1 is LGHDT and CDR2 is YNNKEL (reference sequence). DNA for the CDR3: TGTGCCTGCAGTTTTGATTGGGGGGCAGGGCCGTCCTACAATGAGCAGTTCTTC. This codes for CACSFDWGAGPSYNEQFF.

The chain carries TRBV5-1 and TRBJ2-5, with D possibly TRBD2 on 5 matching bases. The length of the CDR3 is 16 residues. Germline CDR1 is SGHRS and CDR2 is YFSETQ. V dropped 3 bases and J dropped 5 bases, with 20 bases sitting between them. CDR3 in DNA: TGCGCCAGCAGCTGGATAACCTCCGGAGGCCGGGAGACCCAGTACTTC. Residues: CASSWITSGGRETQYF.

This sequence joins TRBV24-1 and TRBJ2-7; tentatively, D is TRBD1 or TRBD2 (5 bases each). The CDR3 runs to 13 residues. CDR1 is KGHDR, CDR2 SFDVKD, per germline. Trimming pared 0 bases from V and 3 bases from J, leaving 5 bases between. The CDR3 spells CATSDLGGYEQYV. In nucleotides, the CDR3 is TGTGCCACCAGTGATTTGGGGGGCTACGAGCAGTACGTC.

This clonotype was seen repeatedly, ten times or more. The chain links TRBV5-1 to TRBJ2-3; D not certain. Germline-derived CDR1 and CDR2 are SGHRS and YFSETQ. The CDR3 has 14 amino acids. The V end was cut by 3 bases, the J end by 0 bases, with 8 bases between. The CDR3 sequence is CASSSMTSTDTQYF. Written as DNA, the CDR3 is TGCGCCAGCAGCTCGATGACTAGCACAGATACGCAGTATTTT.

Only a few counts were recorded for this clonotype. The gene calls are TRBV5-1 and TRBJ2-2; 9 bases align to TRBD1. V dropped 4 bases and J dropped 4; count of bases not matched to a gene: 8. The CDR3 is made up of 16 amino acids. The germline V gene has CDR1 SGHRS and CDR2 YFSETQ. The CDR3 region has the DNA TGCGCCAGCAGCCAAGGACAGGGGCTGGGCACCGGGGAGCTGTTTTTT. Translation: CASSQGQGLGTGELFF.

The chain links TRBV7-2 to TRBJ1-5; D ambiguous. The V gene's germline CDR1 is SGHTA and CDR2 FQGNSA. This CDR3 has 15 residues. Trimming stripped 6 bases from V and 5 bases from J, with 17 bases between. The CDR3 bases are TGTGCCAGCAGTTCCCGCGGGCAGGCGGATCAGCCCCAGCATTTT. This gives the protein CASSSRGQADQPQHF.

The V call is TRBV2, the J call TRBJ2-7; TRBD1 matches at 7 bases. Looked up from germline, CDR1 is SNHLY and CDR2 is FYNNEI. This CDR3 has 14 amino acids. V was pared by 0 bases and J by 2 bases, with 1 base of the junction left unmatched. The CDR3: CASSEAGTAYEQYV. The CDR3, as DNA: TGTGCCAGCAGTGAAGCCGGGACAGCCTACGAGCAGTACGTC.

Concerning this clonotype: A read error may account for a junction end that differs from germline. The chain has TRBV12-3 or TRBV12-4 and TRBJ2-1; no reliable D call. The length of the CDR3 is 18 residues. The CDR3 sequence is CTSSSPEWVLGSYNEQFF. CDR3 coding DNA: TGTACCAGCAGTTCACCTGAATGGGTCCTAGGCTCCTACAATGAGCAGTTCTTC.